This T cell receptor beta chain comes out of a study of control samples from healthy donors and cancer patients. Germline CDR1 KGHDR, CDR2 SFDVKD. V lost 4 bases to trimming and J lost 1 base; unmatched junction nucleotides: 8. The CDR3 consists of 16 residues. Sequenced by immunoSEQ multiplex PCR; TCRdb stores in-frame clones only, minus some. The table records about 190,000 clones, about 90% of them present only once. The chain uses TRBV24-1 and TRBJ1-2, with 7 bases fitting TRBD1. The source of this sequence is a man aged 25-40 years in good health. What was sequenced was blood. CDR3 sequence reads: CATSEGRDRVNYGYTF. The CDR3 nucleotides read TGTGCCACCAGTGAGGGCCGAGACAGGGTTAACTATGGCTACACCTTC.